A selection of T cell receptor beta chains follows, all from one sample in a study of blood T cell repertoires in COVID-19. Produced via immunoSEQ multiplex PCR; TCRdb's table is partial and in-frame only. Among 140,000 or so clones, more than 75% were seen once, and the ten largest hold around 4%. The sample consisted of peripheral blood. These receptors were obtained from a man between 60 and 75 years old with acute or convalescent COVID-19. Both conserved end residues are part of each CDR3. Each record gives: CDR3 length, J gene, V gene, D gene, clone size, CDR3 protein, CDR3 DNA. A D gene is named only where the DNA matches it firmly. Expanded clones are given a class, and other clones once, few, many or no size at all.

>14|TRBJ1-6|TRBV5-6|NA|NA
CASRYGAATSPLHF
TGTGCCAGCCGCTATGGGGCTGCGACTTCACCCCTCCACTTT
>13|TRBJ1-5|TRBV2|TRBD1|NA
CASSGTGLQPQHF
TGTGCCAGCAGTGGGACAGGGCTCCAGCCCCAGCATTTT
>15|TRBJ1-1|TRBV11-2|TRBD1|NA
CASSRFRDRNTEAFF
TGTGCCAGCAGCCGATTCCGGGACAGGAACACTGAAGCTTTCTTT
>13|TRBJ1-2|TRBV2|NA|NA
CASRPDTGYGYTF
TGTGCCAGCAGGCCGGACACGGGCTATGGCTACACCTTC
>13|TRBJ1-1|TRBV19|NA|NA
CASSLQGNTEAFF
TGTGCCAGTAGCCTACAGGGGAACACTGAAGCTTTCTTT
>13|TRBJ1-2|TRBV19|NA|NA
CAISGGLGYGYTF
TGTGCCATTTCGGGGGGCCTCGGCTATGGCTACACCTTC
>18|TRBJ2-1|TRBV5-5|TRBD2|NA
CASSLVLAGPTSYNEQFF
TGTGCCAGCAGCTTGGTACTAGCGGGCCCGACCTCCTACAATGAGCAGTTCTTC
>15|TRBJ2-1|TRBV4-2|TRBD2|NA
CASSRGLAGYNEQFF
TGTGCCAGCAGCCGAGGACTAGCGGGGTACAATGAGCAGTTCTTC
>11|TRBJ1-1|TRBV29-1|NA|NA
CSAQLNTEAFF
TGCAGCGCACAATTGAACACTGAAGCTTTCTTT
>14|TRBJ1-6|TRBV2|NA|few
CASSPGISNSPLHF
TGTGCCAGCAGTCCCGGGATATCTAATTCACCCCTCCACTTT
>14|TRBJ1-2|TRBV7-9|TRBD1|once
CASSGSGTGSGYTF
TGTGCCAGCAGCGGGTCCGGGACAGGGTCTGGCTACACCTTC
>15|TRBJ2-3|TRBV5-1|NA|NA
CASSLADFYTDTQYF
TGCGCCAGCAGCTTGGCGGACTTTTACACAGATACGCAGTATTTT
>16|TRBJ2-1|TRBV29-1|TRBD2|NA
CSVTGLAGVSYNEQFF
TGCAGCGTCACGGGACTAGCGGGAGTGTCCTACAATGAGCAGTTCTTC
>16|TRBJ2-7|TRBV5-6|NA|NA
CASSPWERGASYEQYF
TGTGCCAGCAGCCCCTGGGAGCGCGGGGCTTCCTACGAGCAGTACTTC
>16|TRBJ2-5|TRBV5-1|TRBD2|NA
CASKGTSGAVGETQYF
TGCGCCAGCAAAGGGACTAGCGGGGCCGTAGGAGAGACCCAGTACTTC
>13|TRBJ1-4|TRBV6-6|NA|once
CASRTGTREKLFF
TGTGCCAGCAGAACCGGGACACGTGAAAAACTGTTTTTT
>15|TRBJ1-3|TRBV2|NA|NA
CASSPTTRSGNTIYF
TGTGCCAGCAGTCCCACGACACGCTCTGGAAACACCATATATTTT
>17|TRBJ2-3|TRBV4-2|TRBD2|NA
CASSQVGTSGSPDTQYF
TGTGCCAGCAGCCAAGTGGGGACTAGCGGGAGCCCAGATACGCAGTATTTT
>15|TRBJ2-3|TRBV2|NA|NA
CASSETWTGTDTQYF
TGTGCCAGCAGTGAAACGTGGACTGGCACAGATACGCAGTATTTT
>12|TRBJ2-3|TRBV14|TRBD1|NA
CASSQGQGTQYF
TGTGCCAGCAGCCAGGGACAGGGCACTCAGTATTTT
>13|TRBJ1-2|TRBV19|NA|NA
CASSIEQNYGYTF
TGTGCCAGTAGTATAGAACAGAACTATGGCTACACCTTC
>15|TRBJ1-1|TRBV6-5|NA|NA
CASSFRMTGGLEAFF
TGTGCCAGCAGTTTTCGAATGACAGGTGGACTTGAAGCTTTCTTT
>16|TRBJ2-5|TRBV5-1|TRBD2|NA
CASSLAGGTSRETQYF
TGCGCCAGCAGCTTGGCCGGGGGGACTAGCCGAGAGACCCAGTACTTC
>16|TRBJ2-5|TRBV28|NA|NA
CASSLLGASTQETQYF
TGTGCCAGCAGTTTATTAGGGGCCTCTACCCAAGAGACCCAGTACTTC
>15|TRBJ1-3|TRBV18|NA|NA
CASSPWQEEGNTIYF
TGTGCCAGCTCACCATGGCAGGAGGAAGGAAACACCATATATTTT
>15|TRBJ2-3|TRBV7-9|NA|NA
CASSSGTYRTDTQYF
TGTGCCAGCAGCTCCGGGACATACCGCACAGATACGCAGTATTTT
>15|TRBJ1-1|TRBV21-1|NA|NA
CASSKELGQNTEAFF
TGTGCCAGCAGCAAAGAGCTGGGACAGAACACTGAAGCTTTCTTT
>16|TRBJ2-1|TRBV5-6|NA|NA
CASSLWQVRSYNEQFF
TGTGCCAGCAGCTTGTGGCAGGTTCGATCCTACAATGAGCAGTTCTTC
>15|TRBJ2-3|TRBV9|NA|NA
CASSAVGGDTDTQYF
TGTGCCAGCAGCGCTGTAGGAGGTGACACAGATACGCAGTATTTT
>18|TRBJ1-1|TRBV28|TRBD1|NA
CASSLLFGTGGSLTEAFF
TGTGCCAGCAGTTTGCTTTTCGGGACAGGGGGCTCCCTCACTGAAGCTTTCTTT
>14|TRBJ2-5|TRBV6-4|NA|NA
CASSDSSPGETQYF
TGTGCCAGCAGTGACTCATCACCGGGGGAGACCCAGTACTTC
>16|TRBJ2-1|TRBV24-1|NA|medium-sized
CATSDLGPSLPNEQFF
TGTGCCACCAGTGATTTGGGGCCATCCCTCCCCAATGAGCAGTTCTTC
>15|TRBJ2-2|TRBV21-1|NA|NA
CASSKGGLASGELFF
TGTGCCAGCAGCAAAGGGGGCCTAGCGTCCGGGGAGCTGTTTTTT
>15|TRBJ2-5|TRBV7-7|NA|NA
CASSLGEGGKETQYF
TGTGCCAGCAGCTTAGGGGAGGGGGGGAAGGAGACCCAGTACTTC
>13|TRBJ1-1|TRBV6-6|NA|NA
CASSYPQMTEAFF
TGTGCCAGCAGTTACCCTCAGATGACTGAAGCTTTCTTT
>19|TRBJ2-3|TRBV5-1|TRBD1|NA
CASSLWATGARMGTDTQYF
TGCGCCAGCAGCTTGTGGGCCACAGGGGCGAGGATGGGAACAGATACGCAGTATTTT
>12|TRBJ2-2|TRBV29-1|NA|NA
CSGRGSTGELFF
TGCAGCGGAAGGGGGAGCACCGGGGAGCTGTTTTTT
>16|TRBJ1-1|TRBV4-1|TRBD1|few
CASSGQGTRGNTEAFF
TGCGCCAGCAGCGGACAGGGGACAAGGGGGAACACTGAAGCTTTCTTT
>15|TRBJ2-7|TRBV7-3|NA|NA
CASSPGHPGSYEQYF
TGTGCCAGCAGCCCCGGACACCCCGGTTCCTACGAGCAGTACTTC
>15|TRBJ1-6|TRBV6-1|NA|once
CASSEARQYNSPLHF
TGTGCCAGCAGTGAAGCGCGGCAGTATAATTCACCCCTCCACTTT
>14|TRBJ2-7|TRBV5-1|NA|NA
CASSWSSVNYEQYF
TGCGCCAGCAGCTGGTCTAGCGTCAACTACGAGCAGTACTTC
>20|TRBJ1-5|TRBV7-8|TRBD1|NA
CASSGPGGTGGVISNQPQHF
TGTGCCAGCAGCGGCCCAGGAGGGACAGGGGGCGTCATTAGCAATCAGCCCCAGCATTTT
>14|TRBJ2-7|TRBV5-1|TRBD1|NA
CASSSMGTGAEQYF
TGCGCCAGCAGCTCCATGGGGACAGGGGCCGAGCAGTACTTC
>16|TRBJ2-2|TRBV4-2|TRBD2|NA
CASSQDLAGLSGELFF
TGTGCCAGCAGCCAAGATCTAGCGGGCCTTTCCGGGGAGCTGTTTTTT
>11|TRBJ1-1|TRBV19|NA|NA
CASTVGAEAFF
TGTGCCAGTACCGTCGGGGCTGAAGCTTTCTTT
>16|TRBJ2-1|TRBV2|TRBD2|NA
CASSVGLAGTYNEQFF
TGTGCCAGCAGTGTGGGACTAGCGGGTACCTACAATGAGCAGTTCTTC
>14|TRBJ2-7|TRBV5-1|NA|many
CASSLFSGDYEQYF
TGCGCCAGCAGCTTGTTTAGCGGAGACTACGAGCAGTACTTC